The present T cell receptor (beta chain) was sequenced within a study of blood T cell repertoires in COVID-19. Background on the study: The study drew acute and convalescent COVID-19 samples from the United States, Italy and Spain. PBMCs, B-cell-depleted T cells, or T cells were the source of the cDNA or gDNA that made up the material.

This CDR3 region has 16 residues. V lost 5 bases and J lost 3; bases outside the gene matches: 8. Germline CDR1 is LGHNT and CDR2 is FRNRAP. This clone was observed a single time. Patients from Seattle were sampled longitudinally, starting during active infection. Per the original methods: Estimation of nucleated cell counts was performed using reference gene primer amplification. This table comes from immunoSEQ multiplex PCR, and its TCRdb copy is limited to in-frame clones, with some not included. V and J calls and clone size come straight from that table; D and trimming were deduced from the DNA. The sample lists about half a million clones; about 88% were seen once.

The chain has TRBV12-5 and TRBJ2-2, with TRBD1 identical over 8 bases. This clonotype originated in a man younger than 35 with COVID-19, enrolled during active disease. The sample comprised peripheral blood. The CDR3 sequence: CASGGETGAYTGELFF. CDR3 nucleotide sequence: TGTGCTAGTGGTGGGGAGACAGGGGCGTACACCGGGGAGCTGTTTTTT.